This TCR beta chain is drawn from a study of shared clonotypes between healthy human individuals. Study in general: The plates for each donor numbered three CD4 naive, three CD4 memory, two CD8 naive and one CD8 memory.

Trimming shortened V by 5 bases and J by 9 bases, and 13 bases separated the two germline ends. This CDR3 has 11 residues. CDR1 and CDR2 from the germline V gene are DFQATT and SNEGSKA (reference sequence). Once extracted for a subset, genomic DNA was divided evenly among several immunoSEQ plates. Produced via immunoSEQ multiplex PCR; TCRdb's table is partial and in-frame only. The sample gives 2 million to 2.5 million clones, 93% of which show up once; about 0.37% is in the top ten. Points from the study as a whole: A generally larger estimated richness was seen in naive subsets than in memory subsets.

Of note for this clone: Antigen specificity is unknown.

Material for sequencing was naive CD4+ T cells from PBMCs. The sample's subset: CD45RA+ positively selected. The chain carries TRBV20-1 and TRBJ1-2; maybe TRBD1 (6 bases). This receptor was identified in a man between 18 and 29 years old in good health. Some clones in this sample may be carry-over from other donors' samples. CDR3 nucleotide sequence: TGCAGTGCTTGGAGACAGGTTCGCTACACCTTC. This encodes CSAWRQVRYTF.